This T cell receptor (beta chain) was identified in a study of T cells in Graves' hyperthyroidism and ophthalmopathy. V was pared by 5 bases and J by 5 bases, with 6 bases of the junction left unmatched. Germline CDR1 and CDR2: SEHNR and FQNEAQ (reference sequence). This CDR3 region has 14 residues. General study results and limits: The model identified upcoming ophthalmopathy a median 6.5 months ahead of onset.

Regions amplified from RNA transcripts were the TCR beta CDR3 regions. In the first-round RT-PCR of the TCR CDR3, the HTBI primer set was used. TCRdb itself ran the multiplex PCR reads through MiXCR, one entry per CDR3 protein. Here the sample spans more than 500,000 distinct CDR3 sequences, approximately 48% being singletons. A remark on this clonotype: Its antigen is undetermined.

This clonotype was sampled from an adult woman with Graves' disease, either hyperthyroidism or ophthalmopathy (not recorded which). The chain couples TRBV7-9 to TRBJ1-1; 9 bases match TRBD1. Sequencing was performed on peripheral blood or thyroid tissue (not recorded which). Here the CDR3 reads CASSGTGFVTEAFF. CDR3 nucleotide sequence: TGTGCCAGCAGCGGGACAGGGTTTGTGACTGAAGCTTTCTTT.